The source of this TCR beta chain is a study of cytomegalovirus exposure and HLA in healthy donors. Study overall: The platform used for the roughly 130 validation repertoires matched that of the roughly 700 first-cohort repertoires, a later analysis reported.

Findings of the study overall: Across donors, most TCRs were seen rarely, yet some public ones were widespread. There were a few CMV-associated chains whose specificity for CMV antigens was confirmed in vitro.

After removal of 8 bases from V and 8 bases from J, the junction contained 6 bases not matched to a gene. Germline loops: CDR1 SQVTM, CDR2 ANQGSEA. The CDR3 consists of 12 residues. Sequenced by immunoSEQ multiplex PCR; TCRdb stores in-frame clones only, minus some. In the table there are about 180,000 clones, around nine tenths of which are singletons. Worth noting for this clone: Its antigen remains unidentified.

The receptor's source is a man younger than 35 in good health and CMV-seropositive. Sequencing used PBMCs. V is TRBV29-1 and J is TRBJ2-1, with 10 bases matching TRBD1. The CDR3 loop is CSIGTGVHEQFF. The CDR3 DNA sequence: TGCAGCATTGGGACAGGGGTCCATGAGCAGTTCTTC.